A single sample gave rise to the 21 T cell receptor beta chains below, sequenced in a study of T-cell reconstitution after alpha-beta-depleted transplantation in children (dated by TCRdb to between 2015 and 2016). Libraries were made using PCR. The listed sequencing device is Illumina HiSeq 2500. Molecular barcoding was employed in the preparation of TCR libraries, with unique molecular identifiers being used to normalize TCRbeta repertoire quantification. TCRdb reran the public reads through fastp at Q25 and MiXCR, keeping productive beta chains. Each entry is one CDR3 protein sequence, shown with its most common DNA and genes. The sample profile shows 150,000 to 200,000 distinct CDR3 sequences; 13% to 15% of them were found once. Around 13% of the sample goes to the ten largest clones. The material sequenced was PBMCs from the stem cell graft donor, taken from the stem cell graft. These receptor sequences come from a human donor who donated a stem cell graft to a child with acute lymphoblastic leukemia.

This clonotype was seen ten or more times. The rearrangement joins TRBV28 to TRBJ2-5, with D maybe TRBD2 (6 bases). Deletions cut 0 bases from V and 3 bases from J, with 11 bases between. CDR1 is MDHEN, CDR2 SYDVKM, per germline. This CDR3 comprises 15 residues. The CDR3 nucleotides read TGTGCCAGCAGTTTATGGTCCGGGAGTAAAGAGACCCAGTACTTC. Amino acids: CASSLWSGSKETQYF.

The sample holds many counts of this clonotype. This chain connects TRBV12-3 or TRBV12-4 to TRBJ2-2, with TRBD2 as a possible D gene (5 bases). The ends were cut back, 3 bases at V and 7 bases at J, with 9 bases in the middle. CDR3 length: 13 residues. This chain's CDR3 is CASSFTRDGELFF. The DNA for the CDR3 is TGTGCCAGCAGTTTCACTAGGGACGGGGAGCTGTTTTTT.

The V gene is TRBV12-3 or TRBV12-4, the J gene TRBJ2-5; tentatively, D is TRBD1 or TRBD2 (5 bases each). The CDR3 has 18 residues. The V end was cut by 6 bases, the J end by 5 bases, with 28 bases between. The CDR3 loop reads CASSSGPIRRGHRETQYF. DNA of the CDR3: TGTGCCAGCAGCTCGGGACCGATTAGAAGGGGCCACAGGGAGACCCAGTACTTC.

This clonotype was counted ten times or more. V gene TRBV7-9 combines with J gene TRBJ2-1; the D is unclear. The length of the CDR3 is 12 residues. Germline-derived CDR1 and CDR2 are SEHNR and FQNEAQ (reference sequence). The V and J ends lost 4 bases and 7 bases respectively, with 8 bases between them. Written as DNA, the CDR3 is TGTGCCAGCAGCTACGACTTGAATGAGCAGTTCTTC. Translated, it gives CASSYDLNEQFF.

This clonotype was seen ten or more times. The chain has TRBV12-3 or TRBV12-4 and TRBJ2-4; D tentatively reads TRBD1 or TRBD2 (5 bases each). This CDR3 contains 15 residues. Trimming took off 5 bases at V and 3 bases at J, with 14 bases between the two ends. The CDR3 loop is CASSRPGTGKNIQYF. The CDR3 nucleotides read TGTGCCAGCAGTCGGCCGGGGACCGGCAAAAACATTCAGTACTTC.

This clonotype showed up just a few times. The CDR3 region has the DNA TGCAGTGCGGAATCCACGGCCGCCGCTCGGGGTCCTGAAGCTTTCTTT. This codes for CSAESTAAARGPEAFF. The chain is built from TRBV20-1 and TRBJ1-1; D remains ambiguous. There are 16 residues in the CDR3. The V end was cut by 6 bases, the J end by 6 bases, with 26 bases between. Germline V gene sequence: CDR1 DFQATT, CDR2 SNEGSKA (reference sequence).

This clonotype was observed at least ten times. The rearrangement joins TRBV7-8 to TRBJ1-1; tentative D call: TRBD1 (5 bases). V was trimmed by 5 bases and J by 2 bases, leaving 15 bases between them. CDR1 is SGHVS and CDR2 is FQNEAQ in the germline V gene. The CDR3 length is 15 residues. The CDR3 sequence: CASSLRDLLNTEAFF. The CDR3 DNA follows: TGTGCCAGCAGCCTCCGGGACTTATTAAACACTGAAGCTTTCTTT.

Ten or more counts support this clonotype. V gene TRBV5-1 combines with J gene TRBJ2-5; D is unresolved. CDR3 size: 14 residues. Germline loops: CDR1 SGHRS, CDR2 YFSETQ. With 2 bases removed from V and 4 bases from J, the gap between germline ends came to 12 bases. CDR3 amino acids: CASSLGLSRETQYF. As DNA, the CDR3 is TGCGCCAGCAGCTTAGGGCTCAGTCGAGAGACCCAGTACTTC.

This clonotype has a count of ten or more. For the CDR3, the DNA is TGTGCCAGCAGTTACTCCCCGACAGCGGTGGGGAACTATGGCTACACCTTC. Translation gives CASSYSPTAVGNYGYTF. The gene calls are TRBV6-5 and TRBJ1-2; D is possibly TRBD1 (5 bases). Looked up from germline, CDR1 is MNHEY and CDR2 is SVGAGI. The ends were cut back, 0 bases at V and 2 bases at J, with 16 bases in the middle. This CDR3 has 17 residues.

This clonotype was detected a few times. The chain is built from TRBV9 and TRBJ1-4; D is possibly TRBD1 (6 bases). V was clipped by 4 bases and J by 2 bases, with 12 bases between them. Germline V gives CDR1 SGDLS, CDR2 YYNGEE. This CDR3 is built from 15 residues. The CDR3 loop is CASSLGQNTNEKLFF. The CDR3, as DNA: TGTGCCAGCAGCCTAGGACAGAACACTAATGAAAAACTGTTTTTT.

This clonotype was recorded many times. This chain links TRBV10-3 with TRBJ2-1, with no clear D. Trimming took off 0 bases at V and 10 bases at J, with 4 bases between the two ends. Germline assignment: CDR1 ENHRY and CDR2 SYGVKD. This CDR3 contains 11 residues. CDR3 in amino acids: CAISESGEQFF. The CDR3 coding sequence is TGTGCCATCAGTGAGTCTGGAGAGCAGTTCTTC.

In the case of this clonotype: Given a much more abundant clone one base away, this may be a read error. The chain uses TRBV12-3 or TRBV12-4 and TRBJ1-6; D may be TRBD1 (6 bases). Trimming cost V 3 bases and J 9 bases, with 12 bases left between them. CDR3 length: 14 residues. CDR3 nucleotides: TGTGCCAGCAGTTTTGCGGGGGCTGGTTCACCCCTCCACTTT. Protein product: CASSFAGAGSPLHF.

This clonotype was detected many times. The chain is built from TRBV2 and TRBJ2-4; either TRBD1 or TRBD2 may supply D (6 bases each). In germline, CDR1 is SNHLY, CDR2 FYNNEI. The V end was cut by 6 bases, the J end by 8 bases, with 14 bases between. CDR3 length equals 13 residues. CDR3 DNA: TGTGCCAGCAGCCTGGGGGGCCCGGACATTCAGTACTTC. This sequence encodes CASSLGGPDIQYF.

This clonotype has at least ten counts. This rearrangement joins TRBV12-3 or TRBV12-4 to TRBJ2-4; either TRBD1 or TRBD2 may supply D (5 bases each). V lost 3 bases, J lost 13 bases, and 16 bases lay in between. This CDR3 has 13 residues. The CDR3 DNA follows: TGTGCCAGCAGTTTGGGACCGACCTCGTCCCAGTACTTC. This translates into CASSLGPTSSQYF.

This clonotype was counted ten times or more. An end of the junction differs from the germline gene, which may be a read error. The J gene is TRBJ1-5, the V gene TRBV20-1; D possibly corresponds to TRBD1 (5 bases). This CDR3 has 13 residues. Germline lookup yields CDR1 DFQATT and CDR2 SNEGSKA (reference sequence). CDR3 amino acids: CSATPGSSQPQHF. The DNA of the CDR3 is TGCAGTGCTACACCAGGGAGCAGTCAGCCCCAGCATTTT.

The rearrangement links TRBV15 to TRBJ2-2, with D uncertain. Germline lookup yields CDR1 LNHNV and CDR2 YYDKDF (reference sequence). There are 16 residues in the CDR3. V was shortened by 3 bases and J by 0 bases, with 11 bases between the two germline ends. CDR3 sequence (DNA): TGTGCCACCAGCAGTGAGAACAGCGCGAACACCGGGGAGCTGTTTTTT. This sequence encodes CATSSENSANTGELFF.

This clonotype was found many times. This chain links TRBV12-3 or TRBV12-4 with TRBJ1-2; D remains ambiguous. The CDR3 consists of 14 residues. V shed 7 bases and J shed 4 bases, with 16 bases lying between them. In nucleotides, the CDR3 is TGTGCCAGCAAAGGGCAGCTTTTTTCCTATGGCTACACCTTC. It translates to CASKGQLFSYGYTF.

This clonotype appeared many times. This rearrangement joins TRBV7-6 to TRBJ2-2, with a possible D match to TRBD2 (6 bases). The germline V gene has CDR1 SGHVS and CDR2 FNYEAQ. The CDR3 is made up of 16 amino acids. Trimming took off 2 bases at V and 6 bases at J, with 16 bases between the two ends. The CDR3 sequence is CASSLQVGRGSGELFF. CDR3 nucleotides: TGTGCCAGCAGCTTACAGGTCGGGAGAGGGTCCGGGGAGCTGTTTTTT.

This clonotype was seen many times. V gene TRBV28 combines with J gene TRBJ1-2, with 7 bases that match TRBD1. The CDR3 sequence is 12 residues long. The trim removed 6 bases at V and 6 bases at J, leaving 4 bases unmatched. From germline, CDR1 is MDHEN and CDR2 SYDVKM. CDR3 in DNA: TGTGCCAGCAGCACAGGGGTTCATGGCTACACCTTC. This codes for CASSTGVHGYTF.

This clonotype was recorded many times. The chain has TRBV7-9 and TRBJ2-3; D possibly corresponds to TRBD2 (7 bases). V gave up 7 bases and J gave up 6 bases, with 23 bases separating them. This CDR3 spans 16 amino acids. Germline V CDR1 and CDR2: SEHNR, FQNEAQ (reference sequence). The CDR3 sequence is CASIRGGAVVFDTQYF. Here the CDR3 DNA reads TGTGCCAGCATCCGAGGGGGGGCGGTGGTTTTCGATACGCAGTATTTT.

This clonotype was found a few times. The CDR3 coding sequence is TGTGCCAGCAGTCTTCGTCTTATCAGCTCTGGGGCCAACGTCCTGACTTTC. Its protein product is CASSLRLISSGANVLTF. This sequence joins TRBV12-3 or TRBV12-4 and TRBJ2-6; no definite D call. V dropped 5 bases and J dropped 0 bases, with 14 bases sitting between them. The CDR3 is 17 residues long.